The 26 T cell receptor beta chains below were found in one sample sequenced in a study of blood T cell repertoires in COVID-19. Data came from immunoSEQ multiplex PCR; TCRdb stores just in-frame clones and leaves some out. The table lists 200,000 to 300,000 clones, 70% to 90% of them singletons. Specimen: PBMCs or T cells enriched from blood (not recorded which). Every receptor here comes from a middle-aged woman with acute COVID-19.

The chain has TRBV5-1 and TRBJ2-7, with D uncertain. CDR1 is SGHRS and CDR2 is YFSETQ in the germline V gene. V lost 4 bases and J 3 bases, leaving 8 bases between the germline ends. CDR3 length equals 12 residues. CDR3 amino acids: CASSPESYEQYF. The CDR3, as DNA: TGCGCCAGCAGCCCGGAGAGCTACGAGCAGTACTTC.

This clone was counted at least ten times. The chain uses TRBV10-3 and TRBJ1-3; weak D call: TRBD1 (5 bases). CDR1 is ENHRY and CDR2 is SYGVKD in the germline V gene. This CDR3 is 16 amino acids long. Trimming stripped 5 bases from V and 2 bases from J, with 16 bases between. CDR3 loop: CAISKGSLKAGNTIYF. The CDR3 bases are TGTGCCATCAGTAAGGGGTCTCTCAAAGCTGGAAACACCATATATTTT.

The CDR3 is CSVGPGLAGEYEQYF. The CDR3 coding sequence is TGCAGCGTGGGGCCGGGACTAGCGGGAGAGTACGAGCAGTACTTC. The J gene is TRBJ2-7, the V gene TRBV29-1; TRBD2 matches 14 bases. Trimming took 6 bases from V and 4 from J; bases not matched to a gene: 8. Per germline, CDR1 SQVTM and CDR2 ANQGSEA. CDR3 length equals 15 residues.

This sequence joins TRBV4-1 and TRBJ2-7; TRBD1 matches at 8 bases. Per the germline V gene, CDR1 is MGHRA and CDR2 is YSYEKL. The CDR3 covers 15 residues. V shed 4 bases and J 5 bases; nucleotides not matched to a gene: 10. The CDR3 protein is CASSRSQDREDEQYF. CDR3 DNA sequence: TGCGCCAGCAGCCGATCTCAGGACAGGGAAGACGAGCAGTACTTC.

The count of this clone is one. The gene calls are TRBV5-4 and TRBJ2-7, with 8 bases that match TRBD2. Germline loops: CDR1 SGHNT, CDR2 YYREEE (reference sequence). This CDR3 comprises 14 residues. With 4 bases clipped from V and 4 bases from J, the junction kept 7 bases outside the gene matches. The CDR3 DNA reads as TGTGCCAGCAGCCGACAAGGGACTAGGTACGAGCAGTACTTC. Encoded protein: CASSRQGTRYEQYF. The complete variable domain, with remaining parts taken from reference TRBV5-4 and TRBJ2-7, reads ETGVTQSPTHLIKTRGQQVTLRCSSQSGHNTVSWYQQALGQGPQFIFQYYREEENGRGNFPPRFSGLQFPNYSSELNVNALELDDSALYLCASSRQGTRYEQYFGPGTRLTVT.

The chain couples TRBV30 to TRBJ2-7, with D perhaps TRBD2 (6 bases). The length of the CDR3 is 15 residues. V gave up 5 bases and J gave up 4 bases, with 21 bases separating them. Looked up from germline, CDR1 is GTSNPN and CDR2 is SVGIG (reference sequence). The CDR3 DNA follows: TGTGCCTGGGGGGCGACCCAGGGACTCCTTTACGAGCAGTACTTC. Amino acid sequence: CAWGATQGLLYEQYF.

This chain joins TRBV5-4 and TRBJ1-2, with 12 nucleotides matching TRBD1. Germline V gene lookup returns CDR1 SGHNT and CDR2 YYREEE (reference sequence). The CDR3 is made up of 15 amino acids. With 4 bases clipped from V and 7 bases from J, the junction kept 8 bases outside the gene matches. CDR3 coding DNA: TGTGCCAGCAGCACCCCGGGACAGGGGGCAATTGGCTACACCTTC. It is translated as CASSTPGQGAIGYTF.

This chain joins TRBV19 and TRBJ1-1; no reliable D call. Germline CDR1 and CDR2: LNHDA and SQIVND (reference sequence). Trimming removed 7 bases from V and 12 bases from J, with 15 bases in between. The CDR3 consists of 11 residues. In nucleotides, the CDR3 is TGTGCCAGTATCGAGGGCAGGAGGCCTTTCTTT. Protein product: CASIEGRRPFF.

The rearrangement joins TRBV7-2 to TRBJ2-1, with 10 nucleotides matching TRBD2. After removal of 5 bases from V and 6 bases from J, the junction contained 10 bases not matched to a gene. The CDR3 runs 16 residues. Per the germline V gene, CDR1 is SGHTA and CDR2 is FQGNSA. The CDR3 spells CASSLFLAGVRNEQFF. CDR3 DNA sequence: TGTGCCAGCAGCCTCTTTCTAGCGGGAGTTCGCAATGAGCAGTTCTTC. The full variable domain, its missing parts supplied by reference TRBV7-2 and TRBJ2-1, is GAGVSQSPSNKVTEKGKDVELRCDPISGHTALYWYRQSLGQGLEFLIYFQGNSAPDKSGLPSDRFSAERTGGSVSTLTIQRTQQEDSAVYLCASSLFLAGVRNEQFFGPGTRLTVL.

The V gene is TRBV3-1 (or the pseudogene TRBV3-2), the J gene TRBJ1-4; tentatively, D is TRBD1 (5 bases). There are 15 residues in the CDR3. V was shortened by 0 bases and J by 8 bases, with 13 bases between the two germline ends. The germline V gene encodes CDR1 LGHDT and CDR2 YNNKEL (reference sequence). DNA of the CDR3: TGTGCCAGCAGCCAAGAATGGCAGGGTATCGAAAAACTGTTTTTT. Residues: CASSQEWQGIEKLFF.

In this sample, this clone turned up a few times. The chain joins TRBV29-1 to TRBJ2-7; D ambiguous. CDR1 and CDR2 (germline): SQVTM, ANQGSEA. With 4 bases removed from V and 2 bases from J, the gap between germline ends came to 6 bases. The CDR3 is 11 amino acids. This CDR3 is CSVGLTYEQYF. The CDR3 bases are TGCAGCGTTGGGCTGACCTACGAGCAGTACTTC.

This clone was seen a few times. The CDR3 DNA is TGTGCCAGCAGTGAGGAGGGATGGGACACTGAAGCTTTCTTT. Translated: CASSEEGWDTEAFF. The chain has TRBV6-1 and TRBJ1-1; D is undetermined. In germline, CDR1 is MNHNS, CDR2 SASEGT. The V end lost 3 bases, the J end lost 3 bases, and 11 bases lay between the germline ends. This CDR3 is 14 amino acids long.

In this sample, this clone turned up a few times. This chain connects TRBV4-2 to TRBJ1-1; perhaps TRBD1 as D (6 bases). The CDR3 is 15 residues long. V was shortened by 0 bases and J by 3 bases, with 11 bases between the two germline ends. From germline, CDR1 is LGHNA and CDR2 YNFKEQ. CDR3 nucleotide sequence: TGTGCCAGCAGCCAAGAACGGAACAGGGACACTGAAGCTTTCTTT. Its translation: CASSQERNRDTEAFF.

The V call is TRBV20-1, the J call TRBJ1-5; a possible D gene is TRBD1 (6 bases). The CDR3 totals 14 residues. V was trimmed by 3 bases and J by 7 bases, leaving 16 bases between them. Germline CDR1 reads DFQATT; CDR2 reads SNEGSKA (reference sequence). The CDR3 DNA reads as TGCAGTGCTAGTCAATCAGGGGCATGGCAGCCCCAGCATTTT. Amino acids: CSASQSGAWQPQHF.

The chain links TRBV12-5 to TRBJ2-4; D gene ambiguous. The CDR3 length is 12 residues. V lost 5 bases and J 1 base, leaving 3 bases between the germline ends. Germline lookup yields CDR1 LGHNT and CDR2 FRNRAP. CDR3 amino acids: CASGPAKNIQYF. CDR3 sequence (DNA): TGTGCTAGTGGTCCGGCCAAAAACATTCAGTACTTC.

A single count supports this clone. This chain links TRBV19 with TRBJ1-4, with 7 nucleotides matching TRBD1. Germline CDR1 LNHDA, CDR2 SQIVND (reference sequence). This CDR3 contains 15 residues. V lost 6 bases, J lost 6 bases, and 10 bases stayed unmatched. The CDR3 bases are TGTGCCAGTAGACTGACAGGGCTTGGAGATGAAAAACTGTTTTTT. Translated: CASRLTGLGDEKLFF.

This clone was observed a single time. J is TRBJ2-3 and V is TRBV19; D is unresolved. Deletions cut 1 base from V and 2 bases from J, with 4 bases between. This CDR3 contains 13 residues. CDR1 and CDR2 (germline): LNHDA, SQIVND (reference sequence). This CDR3 reads CASSIAITDTQYF. The CDR3, as DNA: TGTGCCAGTAGTATAGCTATCACAGATACGCAGTATTTT.

The J gene is TRBJ1-5, the V gene TRBV20-1; no clear D. The V gene lost 3 bases and the J gene lost 2 bases, with 8 bases spanning the gap. The CDR3 has 13 amino acids. CDR1 is DFQATT and CDR2 is SNEGSKA in the germline V gene (reference sequence). The CDR3 region is CSASWGGNQPQHF. For the CDR3, the DNA is TGCAGTGCTAGTTGGGGAGGCAATCAGCCCCAGCATTTT.

The genes are TRBV11-2 and TRBJ1-3, with a possible D match to TRBD1 (5 bases). Per germline, CDR1 SGHAT and CDR2 FQNNGV. V dropped 5 bases and J dropped 3 bases, with 17 bases sitting between them. This CDR3 has 16 residues. The DNA for the CDR3 is TGTGCCAGCAGCCCTCCCCTAGACAGTCTTGGAAACACCATATATTTT. Translating gives CASSPPLDSLGNTIYF.

The gene calls are TRBV27 and TRBJ1-2, with a possible D match to TRBD1 (6 bases). V lost 1 base and J lost 4, with 13 bases in between. The CDR3 runs 15 residues. Per germline, CDR1 MNHEY and CDR2 SMNVEV (reference sequence). Here the CDR3 reads CASSLLGGHSYGYTF. The CDR3 bases are TGTGCCAGCAGTTTATTGGGGGGGCACAGCTATGGCTACACCTTC.

The V call is TRBV5-4, the J call TRBJ2-2; D is possibly TRBD1 (6 bases). Between the trimmed V and J ends, which lost 2 bases and 5 bases, there was a span of 19 bases. This CDR3 comprises 17 residues. Germline CDR1 reads SGHNT; CDR2 reads YYREEE (reference sequence). CDR3 amino acids: CASSFPLGGELTGELFF. The CDR3 region has the DNA TGTGCCAGCAGCTTTCCCCTAGGGGGAGAACTGACCGGGGAGCTGTTTTTT.

V gene TRBV18 combines with J gene TRBJ2-7; possible D gene TRBD1, 6 bases. The CDR3 consists of 14 residues. CDR1 is KGHSH and CDR2 is LQKENI in the germline V gene. V lost 6 bases and J lost 0, with 12 bases in between. In DNA, the CDR3 is TGTGCCAGCTCTCCAGTGGGGGCCTCCTACGAGCAGTACTTC. This sequence encodes CASSPVGASYEQYF.

V usage is TRBV7-9 and J usage is TRBJ2-1; 11 bases map to TRBD1. The CDR3 length is 16 residues. Germline V gene sequence: CDR1 SEHNR, CDR2 FQNEAQ (reference sequence). The V gene end was trimmed by 5 bases and the J gene end by 7 bases; junction bases not matched to a gene: 10. The DNA of the CDR3 is TGTGCCAGCAGCACCCAAGGCGGGACAGGGGGGAATGAGCAGTTCTTC. Its protein product is CASSTQGGTGGNEQFF.

The chain combines TRBV24-1 with TRBJ2-7, with D possibly matching TRBD2 (5 bases). Trimming removed 4 bases at V and 3 bases at J, with 9 bases between. The CDR3 extends over 13 amino acids. CDR1 is KGHDR and CDR2 is SFDVKD in the germline V gene. The CDR3 sequence is CATSDSGNYEQYF. The CDR3 DNA sequence: TGTGCCACCAGTGACTCCGGGAACTACGAGCAGTACTTC.

This clone was picked up a small number of times. The V and J genes are TRBV2 and TRBJ2-5, with 12 bases fitting TRBD1. This CDR3 is 14 amino acids long. Germline V CDR1 and CDR2: SNHLY, FYNNEI. Unmatched junction bases numbered 6, after V lost 8 bases and J lost 5 bases. The CDR3 loop reads CASLWDRGRETQYF. CDR3 bases: TGTGCCAGCCTCTGGGACAGGGGGCGGGAGACCCAGTACTTC.

The J gene is TRBJ2-7, the V gene TRBV19; 11 bases map to TRBD2. Germline V gene sequence: CDR1 LNHDA, CDR2 SQIVND (reference sequence). The CDR3 extends over 14 amino acids. V dropped 5 bases and J dropped 2; count of bases not matched to a gene: 2. This chain's CDR3 is CASSELAGAYEQYF. For the CDR3, the DNA is TGTGCCAGTAGTGAACTAGCGGGAGCCTACGAGCAGTACTTC.